The 24 T cell receptor beta chains reported below all come from one sample, sequenced in a study of blood T cell repertoires in COVID-19. TCRdb's table, derived via immunoSEQ multiplex PCR, lists solely in-frame clones and lacks some. The profile shows fewer than 150,000 clones, approximately 85% of them singletons. Sequencing was performed on peripheral blood. The receptor set was obtained from a human donor in a cohort sampled during active COVID-19.

V and J are TRBV6-5 and TRBJ2-7; TRBD1 matches at 9 bases. V lost 4 bases to trimming and J lost 3 bases; unmatched junction nucleotides: 10. The V gene's germline CDR1 is MNHEY and CDR2 SVGAGI. CDR3 length equals 16 residues. The CDR3 loop is CASSSIGTGRSYEQYF. In nucleotides, the CDR3 is TGTGCCAGCAGTTCCATAGGGACAGGGCGAAGCTACGAGCAGTACTTC.

The chain is built from TRBV9 and TRBJ2-3; 8 bases match TRBD1. The CDR3 spans 15 residues. The trim removed 1 base at V and 3 bases at J, leaving 4 bases unmatched. Germline CDR1 reads SGDLS; CDR2 reads YYNGEE. The CDR3 coding sequence is TGTGCCAGCAGCGTATCAGGGGGCGGGACAGATACGCAGTATTTT. It translates to CASSVSGGGTDTQYF.

The chain is built from TRBV5-4 and TRBJ2-7; TRBD1 matches at 8 bases. CDR3 length: 15 amino acids. The V gene end was trimmed by 4 bases and the J gene end by 2 bases; junction bases not matched to a gene: 8. Germline-derived CDR1 and CDR2 are SGHNT and YYREEE (reference sequence). CDR3 protein: CASSRGQASTYEQYV. CDR3 bases: TGTGCCAGCAGCCGGGGACAGGCCTCAACCTACGAGCAGTACGTC.

This chain uses TRBV6-5 with TRBJ1-1, with TRBD1 matching over 7 bases. This CDR3 spans 15 amino acids. V lost 3 bases and J lost 0; bases outside the gene matches: 4. Germline CDR1 reads MNHEY; CDR2 reads SVGAGI. CDR3 in DNA: TGTGCCAGCAGTTATCAGGGGACAGTGAACACTGAAGCTTTCTTT. Encoded protein: CASSYQGTVNTEAFF.

This rearrangement joins TRBV6-5 to TRBJ1-2; TRBD1 matches 7 bases. The V gene's germline CDR1 is MNHEY and CDR2 SVGAGI. V was clipped by 4 bases and J by 5 bases; unmatched bases: 10. CDR3 length: 15 residues. The CDR3: CASSSGSGTAYGYTF. The CDR3 nucleotides are TGTGCCAGCAGTTCAGGATCCGGGACAGCTTATGGCTACACCTTC.

V is TRBV27 and J is TRBJ2-3; no clear D gene. The CDR3 loop spans 16 amino acids. The V gene's germline CDR1 is MNHEY and CDR2 SMNVEV (reference sequence). With 5 bases removed from V and 0 bases from J, the gap between germline ends came to 15 bases. DNA for the CDR3: TGTGCCAGCAGTCTCCTATCGAGTTCTAGCACAGATACGCAGTATTTT. Protein product: CASSLLSSSSTDTQYF.

This chain uses TRBV5-1 with TRBJ1-4; 9 nucleotides match TRBD1. CDR1 SGHRS and CDR2 YFSETQ come from the germline V gene. This CDR3 contains 15 residues. Trimming cost V 4 bases and J 8 bases; bases outside gene matches: 9. The CDR3 coding sequence is TGCGCCAGCAGCGGTACCGGGACAGGGTGGGAAAAACTGTTTTTT. Encoded protein: CASSGTGTGWEKLFF.

The chain recombines TRBV28 with TRBJ1-3, with D possibly matching TRBD1 (5 bases). Germline CDR1 is MDHEN and CDR2 is SYDVKM. The CDR3 covers 14 residues. The germline V and J ends were trimmed by 10 bases and 5 bases, with 18 bases remaining between them. This CDR3 reads CATSPRVSRNTIYF. As DNA, the CDR3 is TGTGCCACCTCCCCCAGGGTTTCAAGAAACACCATATATTTT.

The J gene is TRBJ2-1, the V gene TRBV10-3; D is uncertain. CDR1 ENHRY and CDR2 SYGVKD come from the germline V gene. Trimming left V 3 bases short and J 0 bases short, with 12 bases between. This CDR3 comprises 16 residues. CDR3 coding DNA: TGTGCCATCAGTGACCCCGCCGTGAGCTCCTACAATGAGCAGTTCTTC. Protein sequence: CAISDPAVSSYNEQFF.

The chain couples TRBV18 to TRBJ1-1; no definite D call. Per the germline V gene, CDR1 is KGHSH and CDR2 is LQKENI. This CDR3 region has 14 residues. V was pared by 8 bases and J by 0 bases, with 13 bases between. CDR3: CASQTERLNTEAFF. The CDR3 coding sequence is TGTGCCAGCCAAACAGAAAGACTGAACACTGAAGCTTTCTTT.

This chain uses TRBV9 with TRBJ2-4, with D unresolved. This CDR3 comprises 17 residues. CDR1 is SGDLS and CDR2 is YYNGEE in the germline V gene. V was trimmed by 0 bases and J by 0 bases, leaving 13 bases between them. CDR3 in DNA: TGTGCCAGCAGCGTAGAGGAACAGTACTTAGCCAAAAACATTCAGTACTTC. Protein: CASSVEEQYLAKNIQYF.

This clone has just a few counts. This chain joins TRBV5-1 and TRBJ2-3; 8 nucleotides align to TRBD1. Germline CDR1 and CDR2: SGHRS and YFSETQ. J gave up 4 bases and V 4 bases, and 5 bases lay outside the gene matches. CDR3 size: 14 residues. The DNA of the CDR3 is TGCGCCAGCAGCCTCAAACAGGGGGCAGATACGCAGTATTTT. Protein: CASSLKQGADTQYF. Looking up the rest from reference TRBV5-1 and TRBJ2-3 gives the full variable domain: KAGVTQTPRYLIKTRGQQVTLSCSPISGHRSVSWYQQTPGQGLQFLFEYFSETQRNKGNFPGRFSGRQFSNSRSEMNVSTLELGDSALYLCASSLKQGADTQYFGPGTRLTVL.

J is TRBJ2-3 and V is TRBV5-4; perhaps TRBD2 as D (5 bases). Trimming shortened V by 4 bases and J by 0 bases, and 12 bases separated the two germline ends. CDR1 SGHNT and CDR2 YYREEE come from the germline V gene (reference sequence). This CDR3 has 15 residues. The CDR3 nucleotides read TGTGCCAGCAGCCGGACTCCTACTAGCACAGATACGCAGTATTTT. Translated, it gives CASSRTPTSTDTQYF. The full variable domain, with the rest looked up from reference TRBV5-4 and TRBJ2-3, is ETGVTQSPTHLIKTRGQQVTLRCSSQSGHNTVSWYQQALGQGPQFIFQYYREEENGRGNFPPRFSGLQFPNYSSELNVNALELDDSALYLCASSRTPTSTDTQYFGPGTRLTVL.

V usage is TRBV7-9 and J usage is TRBJ2-2; 10 bases agree with TRBD2. Germline-derived CDR1 and CDR2 are SEHNR and FQNEAQ (reference sequence). The junction had 1 base not matched to a gene; V was cut back by 3 bases and J by 0 bases. This CDR3 region has 16 residues. This CDR3 reads CASSFGLAANTGELFF. The DNA for the CDR3 is TGTGCCAGCAGCTTCGGACTAGCGGCGAACACCGGGGAGCTGTTTTTT. Full variable domain (outside the CDR3, taken from reference TRBV7-9 and TRBJ2-2): DTGVSQNPRHKITKRGQNVTFRCDPISEHNRLYWYRQTLGQGPEFLTYFQNEAQLEKSRLLSDRFSAERPKGSFSTLEIQRTEQGDSAMYLCASSFGLAANTGELFFGEGSRLTVL.

This clone occurred a few times. The rearrangement links TRBV6-1 to TRBJ2-3, with TRBD2 identical over 7 bases. CDR3 length: 15 residues. Germline trimming cut 2 bases from V and 2 bases from J; bases unmatched to any gene: 4. Germline CDR1 reads MNHNS; CDR2 reads SASEGT. CDR3 region: CASSESGIYTDTQYF. The CDR3 bases are TGTGCCAGCAGTGAAAGCGGGATCTACACAGATACGCAGTATTTT.

This chain links TRBV6-2 or TRBV6-3 with TRBJ1-2; a weak D match, TRBD1 (6 bases). V was shortened by 1 base and J by 8 bases, with 11 bases between the two germline ends. The CDR3 loop spans 13 amino acids. Germline V gene data show CDR1 as MNHEY and CDR2 as SVGEGT. The CDR3 DNA reads as TGTGCCAGCAGTTACTTGACAGGAGGAGGCTACACCTTC. This gives the protein CASSYLTGGGYTF.

The chain employs TRBV7-6 and TRBJ1-6, with D unclear. V lost 3 bases to trimming and J lost 0 bases, with 12 bases between them. Per germline, CDR1 SGHVS and CDR2 FNYEAQ. The CDR3 is 17 residues long. The CDR3 sequence: CASSFRLASSYNSPLHF. CDR3 coding DNA: TGTGCCAGCAGCTTTAGACTGGCAAGCTCCTATAATTCACCCCTCCACTTT.

The rearrangement uses TRBV6-5 and TRBJ2-7, with 8 bases lining up with TRBD2. This CDR3 has 15 residues. Per the germline V gene, CDR1 is MNHEY and CDR2 is SVGAGI. V lost 6 bases, J lost 0 bases, and 7 bases stayed unmatched. The CDR3 spells CASSQVAGGSYEQYV. DNA of the CDR3: TGTGCCAGCAGCCAAGTTGCGGGGGGCTCCTACGAGCAGTACGTC.

The chain combines TRBV9 with TRBJ2-3; 10 bases align to TRBD2. Germline V gene lookup returns CDR1 SGDLS and CDR2 YYNGEE. The CDR3 runs 16 residues. The V gene end was trimmed by 4 bases and the J gene end by 4 bases; junction bases not matched to a gene: 9. The CDR3 DNA sequence: TGTGCCAGCAGCCCCCAAGCGGGGGGGCCGGCAGATACGCAGTATTTT. It encodes CASSPQAGGPADTQYF.

The chain employs TRBV6-6 and TRBJ2-2, with D uncertain. The germline gives CDR1 MNHNY, CDR2 SVGAGI (reference sequence). There are 13 residues in the CDR3. Trimming shortened V by 6 bases and J by 2 bases, and 7 bases separated the two germline ends. CDR3 sequence (DNA): TGTGCCAGCAGACAGAGAAACACCGGGGAGCTGTTTTTT. This encodes CASRQRNTGELFF.

This chain joins TRBV2 and TRBJ2-7; no firm D call. This CDR3 comprises 17 residues. V was clipped by 4 bases and J by 0 bases, with 19 bases between them. Germline CDR1 SNHLY, CDR2 FYNNEI. The CDR3 here is CASSVSPAPWASYEQYF. The CDR3 coding sequence is TGTGCCAGCAGTGTTTCCCCGGCACCCTGGGCCTCCTACGAGCAGTACTTC.

CDR3 sequence reads: CASSVSGGTDTQYF. As DNA, the CDR3 is TGTGCCAGCAGCGTTAGCGGGGGGACAGATACGCAGTATTTT. The chain employs TRBV9 and TRBJ2-3; 10 bases are a match to TRBD2. This CDR3 comprises 14 residues. Germline V gene lookup returns CDR1 SGDLS and CDR2 YYNGEE. V lost 2 bases and J lost 3; bases outside the gene matches: 0.

This clone was seen a handful of times. The chain combines TRBV10-1 with TRBJ2-1, with 8 bases identical to TRBD2. The germline CDR1 and CDR2 sequences are WNHNN and SYGVQD (reference sequence). The CDR3 covers 13 residues. Trimming removed 6 bases from V and 3 bases from J; junction bases left unmatched: 1. The CDR3 loop reads CASRGTSYNEQFF. The CDR3, as DNA: TGCGCCAGCAGGGGGACTAGCTACAATGAGCAGTTCTTC.

This chain connects TRBV9 to TRBJ1-6; the D gene is possibly TRBD1 (6 bases). The V end lost 0 bases, the J end lost 9 bases, and 13 bases lay between the germline ends. The germline gives CDR1 SGDLS, CDR2 YYNGEE. This CDR3 region has 15 residues. The CDR3 here is CASSVDTGTGSPLHF. The CDR3 DNA sequence: TGTGCCAGCAGCGTAGACACAGGGACGGGTTCACCCCTCCACTTT.